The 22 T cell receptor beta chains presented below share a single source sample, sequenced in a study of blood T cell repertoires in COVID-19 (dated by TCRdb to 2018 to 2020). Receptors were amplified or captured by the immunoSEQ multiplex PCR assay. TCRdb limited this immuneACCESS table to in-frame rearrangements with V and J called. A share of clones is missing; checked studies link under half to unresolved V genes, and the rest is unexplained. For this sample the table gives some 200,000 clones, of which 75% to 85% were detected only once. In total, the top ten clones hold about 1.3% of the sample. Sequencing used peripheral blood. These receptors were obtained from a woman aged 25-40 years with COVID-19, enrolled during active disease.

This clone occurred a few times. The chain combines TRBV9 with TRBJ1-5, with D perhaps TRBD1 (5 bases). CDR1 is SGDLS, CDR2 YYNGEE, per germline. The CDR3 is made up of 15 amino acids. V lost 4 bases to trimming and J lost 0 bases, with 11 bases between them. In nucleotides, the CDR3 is TGTGCCAGCAGCAGAGCACAGGATAGCAATCAGCCCCAGCATTTT. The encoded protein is CASSRAQDSNQPQHF.

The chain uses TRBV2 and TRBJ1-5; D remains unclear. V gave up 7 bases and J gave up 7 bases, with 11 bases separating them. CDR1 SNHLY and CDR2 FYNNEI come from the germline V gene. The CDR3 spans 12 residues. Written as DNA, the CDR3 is TGTGCCAGCAAGAGGGATCGACAGCCCCAGCATTTT. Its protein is CASKRDRQPQHF.

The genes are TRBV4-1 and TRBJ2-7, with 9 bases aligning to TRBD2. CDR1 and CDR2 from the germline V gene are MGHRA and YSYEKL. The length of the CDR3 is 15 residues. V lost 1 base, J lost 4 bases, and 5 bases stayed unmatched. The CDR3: CASSQGVLAGYEQYF. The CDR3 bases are TGCGCCAGCAGCCAAGGGGTTCTAGCGGGGTACGAGCAGTACTTC.

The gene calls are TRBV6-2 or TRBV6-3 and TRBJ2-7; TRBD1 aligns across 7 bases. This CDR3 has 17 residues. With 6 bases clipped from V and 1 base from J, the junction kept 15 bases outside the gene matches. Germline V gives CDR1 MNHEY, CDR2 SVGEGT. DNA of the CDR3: TGTGCCAGCAGCGTCGGGACAGATACTCGCCTATCCTACGAGCAGTACTTC. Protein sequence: CASSVGTDTRLSYEQYF.

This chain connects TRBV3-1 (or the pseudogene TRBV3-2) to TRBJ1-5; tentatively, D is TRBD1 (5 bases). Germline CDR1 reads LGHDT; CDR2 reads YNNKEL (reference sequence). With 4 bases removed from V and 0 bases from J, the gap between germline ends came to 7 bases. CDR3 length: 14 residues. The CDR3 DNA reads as TGTGCCAGCAGCCTGGGGCGTAGCAATCAGCCCCAGCATTTT. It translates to CASSLGRSNQPQHF.

The chain's CDR3 is CASNSAGTGRNIQYF. CDR3 sequence (DNA): TGTGCCAGTAACTCAGCCGGGACAGGGAGAAACATTCAGTACTTC. The rearrangement uses TRBV19 and TRBJ2-4; TRBD1 matches at 9 bases. Germline V gene data show CDR1 as LNHDA and CDR2 as SQIVND (reference sequence). Trimming cost V 7 bases and J 6 bases; bases outside gene matches: 10. The CDR3 covers 15 residues. Using reference TRBV19 and TRBJ2-4 for the parts outside the CDR3, the full variable domain is DGGITQSPKYLFRKEGQNVTLSCEQNLNHDAMYWYRQDPGQGLRLIYYSQIVNDFQKGDIAEGYSVSREKKESFPLTVTSAQKNPTAFYLCASNSAGTGRNIQYFGAGTRLSVL.

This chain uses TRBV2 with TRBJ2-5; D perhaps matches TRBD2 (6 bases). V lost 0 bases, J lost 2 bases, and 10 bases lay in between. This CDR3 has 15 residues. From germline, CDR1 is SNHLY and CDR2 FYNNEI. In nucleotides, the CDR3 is TGTGCCAGCAGTGAAGCGCGGGGAGGTCAAGAGACCCAGTACTTC. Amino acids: CASSEARGGQETQYF.

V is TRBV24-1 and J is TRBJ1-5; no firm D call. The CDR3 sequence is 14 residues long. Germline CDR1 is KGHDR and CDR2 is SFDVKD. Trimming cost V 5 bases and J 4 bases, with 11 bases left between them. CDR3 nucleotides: TGTGCCACCAGTGCGTTGGCGGGAAATCAGCCCCAGCATTTT. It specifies CATSALAGNQPQHF.

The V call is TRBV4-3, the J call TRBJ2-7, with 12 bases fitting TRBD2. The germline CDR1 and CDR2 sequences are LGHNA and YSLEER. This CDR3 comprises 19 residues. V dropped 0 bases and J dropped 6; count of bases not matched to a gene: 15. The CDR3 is CASSQEWPRLAGVSIEQYF. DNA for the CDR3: TGCGCCAGCAGCCAAGAATGGCCCAGACTAGCGGGAGTCTCTATCGAGCAGTACTTC.

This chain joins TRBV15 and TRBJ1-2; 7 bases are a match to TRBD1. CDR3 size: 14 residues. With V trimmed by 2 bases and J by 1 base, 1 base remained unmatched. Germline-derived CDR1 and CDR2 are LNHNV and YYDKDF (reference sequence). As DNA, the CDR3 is TGTGCCACCAGCAGAAGACAGGGTAACTATGGCTACACCTTC. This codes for CATSRRQGNYGYTF.

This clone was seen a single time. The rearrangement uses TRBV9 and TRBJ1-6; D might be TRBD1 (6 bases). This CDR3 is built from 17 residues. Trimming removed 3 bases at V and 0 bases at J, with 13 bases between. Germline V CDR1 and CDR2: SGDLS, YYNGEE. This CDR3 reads CASSAFQGSSYNSPLHF. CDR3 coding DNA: TGTGCCAGCAGCGCATTCCAGGGGAGCTCCTATAATTCACCCCTCCACTTT.

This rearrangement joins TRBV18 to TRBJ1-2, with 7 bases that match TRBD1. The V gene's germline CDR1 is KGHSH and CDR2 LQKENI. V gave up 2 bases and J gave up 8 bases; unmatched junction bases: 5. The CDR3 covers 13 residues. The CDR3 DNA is TGTGCCAGCTCACCAAGACAGGGAGGCGGCTACACCTTC. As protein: CASSPRQGGGYTF.

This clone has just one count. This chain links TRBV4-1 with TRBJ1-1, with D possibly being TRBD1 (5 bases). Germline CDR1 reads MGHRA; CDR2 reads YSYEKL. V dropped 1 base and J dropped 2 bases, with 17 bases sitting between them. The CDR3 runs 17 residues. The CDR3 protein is CASSQVLTASVNTEAFF. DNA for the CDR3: TGCGCCAGCAGCCAAGTTCTGACAGCATCTGTAAACACTGAAGCTTTCTTT.

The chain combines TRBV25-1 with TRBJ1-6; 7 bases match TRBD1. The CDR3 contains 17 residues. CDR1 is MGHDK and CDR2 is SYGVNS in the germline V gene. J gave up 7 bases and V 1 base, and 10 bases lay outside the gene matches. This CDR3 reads CASSEWTGVTGNSPLHF. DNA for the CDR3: TGTGCCAGCAGTGAATGGACAGGCGTGACGGGAAATTCACCCCTCCACTTT. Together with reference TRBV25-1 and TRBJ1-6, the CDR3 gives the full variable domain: EADIYQTPRYLVIGTGKKITLECSQTMGHDKMYWYQQDPGMELHLIHYSYGVNSTEKGDLSSESTVSRIRTEHFPLTLESARPSHTSQYLCASSEWTGVTGNSPLHFGNGTRLTVT.

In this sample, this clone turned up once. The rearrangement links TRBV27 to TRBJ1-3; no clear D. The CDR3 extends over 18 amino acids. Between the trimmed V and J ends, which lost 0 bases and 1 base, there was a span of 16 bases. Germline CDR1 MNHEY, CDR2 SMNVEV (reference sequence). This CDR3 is CASSLSMLGGGSGNTIYF. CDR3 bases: TGTGCCAGCAGTTTATCCATGTTAGGAGGAGGTTCTGGAAACACCATATATTTT.

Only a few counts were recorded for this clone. The CDR3 here is CASSPTSGPSSYEQYF. In DNA, the CDR3 is TGTGCCAGCAGCCCGACTAGCGGGCCCAGCTCCTACGAGCAGTACTTC. V and J are TRBV9 and TRBJ2-7; TRBD2 aligns across 10 bases. Germline V lookup: CDR1 SGDLS, CDR2 YYNGEE. Trimming removed 4 bases from V and 0 bases from J; junction bases left unmatched: 7. The CDR3 is 16 residues long.

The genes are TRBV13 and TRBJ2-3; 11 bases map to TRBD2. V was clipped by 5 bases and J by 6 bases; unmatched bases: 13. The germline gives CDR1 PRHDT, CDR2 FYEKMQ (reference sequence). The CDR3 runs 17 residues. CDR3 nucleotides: TGTGCCAGCAGCCTTGGACTAGCGGGTTTGGGGCGGGATACGCAGTATTTT. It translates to CASSLGLAGLGRDTQYF.

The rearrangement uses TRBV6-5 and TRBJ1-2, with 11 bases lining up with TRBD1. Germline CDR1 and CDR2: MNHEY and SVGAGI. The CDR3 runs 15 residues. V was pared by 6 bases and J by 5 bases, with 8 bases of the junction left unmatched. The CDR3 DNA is TGTGCCAGCAGCCTTCTCGGGACAGGGGGGTATGGCTACACCTTC. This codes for CASSLLGTGGYGYTF.

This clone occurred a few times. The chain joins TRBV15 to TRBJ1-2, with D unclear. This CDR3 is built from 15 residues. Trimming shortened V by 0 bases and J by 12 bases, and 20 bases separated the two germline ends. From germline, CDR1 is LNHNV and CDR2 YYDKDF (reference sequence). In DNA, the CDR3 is TGTGCCACCAGCAGAGATTCGACTAGGGCCGGGTCAGACACCTTC. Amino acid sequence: CATSRDSTRAGSDTF.

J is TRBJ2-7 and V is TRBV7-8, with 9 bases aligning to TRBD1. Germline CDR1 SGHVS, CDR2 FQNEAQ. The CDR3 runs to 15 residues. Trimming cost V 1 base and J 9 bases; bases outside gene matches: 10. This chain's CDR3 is CASSLERGDRVGQYF. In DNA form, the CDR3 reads TGTGCCAGCAGCTTAGAGAGGGGGGACAGGGTTGGGCAGTACTTC.

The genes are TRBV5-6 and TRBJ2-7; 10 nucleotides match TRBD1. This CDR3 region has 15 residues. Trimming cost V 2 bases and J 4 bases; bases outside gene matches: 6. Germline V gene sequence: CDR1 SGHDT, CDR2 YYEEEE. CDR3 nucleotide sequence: TGTGCCAGCAGCTTTTCTCCGGGACAGGGGTACGAGCAGTACTTC. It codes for CASSFSPGQGYEQYF.

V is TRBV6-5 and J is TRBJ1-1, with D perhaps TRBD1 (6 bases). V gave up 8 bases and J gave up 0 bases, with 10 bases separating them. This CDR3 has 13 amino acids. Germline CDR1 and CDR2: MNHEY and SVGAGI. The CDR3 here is CASPDSLNTEAFF. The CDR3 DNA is TGTGCCAGCCCGGACAGCCTGAACACTGAAGCTTTCTTT.